The entry below gives a single T cell receptor beta chain sequence along with its context. Its antigen is unidentified. Per the germline V gene, CDR1 is MNHNY and CDR2 is SVGAGI (reference sequence). The V and J ends lost 2 bases and 4 bases respectively, with 17 bases between them. This CDR3 has 16 amino acids. The data were taken from a study of shared clonotypes between healthy human individuals. Assay used: immunoSEQ multiplex PCR; TCRdb lists only in-frame clones, some missing. Of roughly 550,000 clones in the sample, less than 97% were seen once. Naive CD8 cells comprised CD45RO-negative, CCR7-positively selected cells, excluding terminally differentiated effector memory CD45RA+ cells. Each sample came from a Caucasian adult donor living in Nashville, Tennessee. Study outcomes and limitations: The study found lower generation probabilities in non-shared clonotypes than in those shared by all four donors.

Sample: naive CD8+ T cells sorted from blood. The V gene is TRBV6-6, the J gene TRBJ2-5, with D possibly TRBD2 on 5 matching bases. The sequence was obtained from a woman aged 25 to 45 in good health. The CDR3 nucleotides read TGTGCCAGCAGTTACCGAAGCAAGGAGGTGGGAGAGACCCAGTACTTC. Amino acids: CASSYRSKEVGETQYF.